A single sample is the source of the 26 T cell receptor beta chains below, sequenced in a study of cytomegalovirus exposure and HLA in healthy donors. Primers included in the PCR were 60 Vbeta and 13 Jbeta primers. Clones were read by immunoSEQ multiplex PCR, and TCRdb kept only the in-frame ones, dropping some. In the table there are about 150,000 clones, around 79% of which are singletons. The specimen sequenced was PBMCs. These receptors all stem from a woman aged 30 to 39 in good health and CMV-seronegative.

The rearrangement uses TRBV9 and TRBJ1-3; D call uncertain. Germline-derived CDR1 and CDR2 are SGDLS and YYNGEE. V was trimmed by 2 bases and J by 3 bases, leaving 21 bases between them. This CDR3 contains 18 residues. CDR3 loop: CASSVVERAPSGGNTIYF. The CDR3 DNA sequence: TGTGCCAGCAGCGTGGTCGAGCGGGCCCCCTCCGGTGGAAACACCATATATTTT.

The CDR3 loop reads CASSIVGTGGTEAFF. In DNA form, the CDR3 reads TGTGCCAGTAGTATAGTTGGGACAGGGGGCACTGAAGCTTTCTTT. The chain uses TRBV19 and TRBJ1-1, with TRBD1 identical over 11 bases. V dropped 1 base and J dropped 4; count of bases not matched to a gene: 2. This CDR3 has 15 amino acids. CDR1 and CDR2 (germline): LNHDA, SQIVND (reference sequence).

The V gene is TRBV7-8, the J gene TRBJ2-3; D gene uncertain. The CDR3 consists of 16 residues. V was trimmed by 1 base and J by 0 bases, leaving 11 bases between them. CDR1 and CDR2 from the germline V gene are SGHVS and FQNEAQ. In nucleotides, the CDR3 is TGTGCCAGCAGCTTAGGAGTGTCGGTCAGCACAGATACGCAGTATTTT. Translated, it gives CASSLGVSVSTDTQYF. The variable domain in full, completed from reference TRBV7-8 and TRBJ2-3, reads GAGVSQSPRYKVAKRGQDVALRCDPISGHVSLFWYQQALGQGPEFLTYFQNEAQLDKSGLPSDRFFAERPEGSVSTLKIQRTQQEDSAVYLCASSLGVSVSTDTQYFGPGTRLTVL.

Regarding this clone: The junction departs from the called germline gene at one end, perhaps through a read error. The J gene is TRBJ1-6, the V gene TRBV13; TRBD1 matches at 7 bases. Looked up from germline, CDR1 is PRHDT and CDR2 is FYEKMQ (reference sequence). The CDR3 consists of 19 residues. The CDR3 DNA is TGTGCCAGCAGTTTAGGGGACGGGACAGACAGGTTGGATAATTCACCCCTCCACTTT. This sequence encodes CASSLGDGTDRLDNSPLHF.

This clone was seen once. This chain's CDR3 is CASSSLGPRYEQYF. Here the CDR3 DNA reads TGTGCCAGCAGTTCCCTGGGGCCTCGCTACGAGCAGTACTTC. The V and J genes are TRBV6-5 and TRBJ2-7; tentative D call: TRBD1 (5 bases). The ends were cut back, 4 bases at V and 3 bases at J, with 13 bases in the middle. The CDR3 covers 14 residues. CDR1 and CDR2 from the germline V gene are MNHEY and SVGAGI.

The table lists this clone with a count of one. The chain couples TRBV18 to TRBJ1-5; D perhaps matches TRBD1 (5 bases). Trimming removed 1 base at V and 3 bases at J, with 7 bases between. CDR1 KGHSH and CDR2 LQKENI come from the germline V gene. The CDR3 loop spans 14 amino acids. The CDR3: CASSPRRDNQPQHF. The CDR3 coding sequence is TGTGCCAGCTCACCACGCAGGGACAATCAGCCCCAGCATTTT. The entire variable domain, with the rest obtained from reference TRBV18 and TRBJ1-5, is as follows: NAGVMQNPRHLVRRRGQEARLRCSPMKGHSHVYWYRQLPEEGLKFMVYLQKENIIDESGMPKERFSAEFPKEGPSILRIQQVVRGDSAAYFCASSPRRDNQPQHFGDGTRLSIL.

This clone appeared a few times. The rearrangement uses TRBV6-5 and TRBJ2-1; D may be TRBD1 (5 bases). Germline values: CDR1 MNHEY, CDR2 SVGAGI. This CDR3 region has 12 residues. V dropped 4 bases and J dropped 5 bases, with 6 bases sitting between them. CDR3 residues: CASSFRDNEQFF. DNA of the CDR3: TGTGCCAGCAGTTTCAGGGACAATGAGCAGTTCTTC.

The chain couples TRBV12-5 to TRBJ1-1; weak D call: TRBD1 (5 bases). The V and J ends lost 6 bases and 6 bases respectively, with 14 bases between them. This CDR3 spans 13 amino acids. Germline V gene sequence: CDR1 LGHNT, CDR2 FRNRAP. DNA of the CDR3: TGTGCTAGTGGGGCGGGAGGGGCATCTGAAGCTTTCTTT. Protein: CASGAGGASEAFF.

The CDR3 DNA is TGCAGCGTTGCGGGACAGGGGTTTGGCTATGGCTACACCTTC. Its translation: CSVAGQGFGYGYTF. The V gene is TRBV29-1, the J gene TRBJ1-2, with 10 positions matching TRBD1. Trimming at V came to 4 bases and at J to 4 bases, leaving 6 bases not matched to a gene. The CDR3 contains 14 residues. In germline, CDR1 is SQVTM, CDR2 ANQGSEA.

This CDR3 is CASSRTGASYGYTF. In DNA, the CDR3 is TGCGCCAGCAGCCGAACGGGAGCGAGTTATGGCTACACCTTC. The V and J genes are TRBV4-3 and TRBJ1-2; D gene unclear. CDR3 length: 14 residues. The V gene's germline CDR1 is LGHNA and CDR2 YSLEER. The V gene lost 4 bases and the J gene lost 5 bases, with 14 bases spanning the gap.

V and J are TRBV12-5 and TRBJ1-5; D not certain. Germline CDR1 LGHNT, CDR2 FRNRAP. The CDR3 contains 15 residues. V was clipped by 5 bases and J by 5 bases, with 16 bases between them. CDR3 loop: CASGMPTGDYQPQHF. The DNA of the CDR3 is TGTGCTAGTGGTATGCCAACTGGTGATTATCAGCCCCAGCATTTT.

This clone was counted between two and nine times. The rearrangement links TRBV6-1 to TRBJ2-1, with D perhaps TRBD1 (6 bases). The V end lost 2 bases, the J end lost 4 bases, and 18 bases lay between the germline ends. The CDR3 is made up of 17 amino acids. Germline CDR1 and CDR2: MNHNS and SASEGT. In nucleotides, the CDR3 is TGTGCCAGCAGTGAATTCCGGACAGCCTTCCCATACAATGAGCAGTTCTTC. This encodes CASSEFRTAFPYNEQFF.

This rearrangement joins TRBV10-1 to TRBJ1-1; no definite D call. Trimming left V 5 bases short and J 5 bases short, with 6 bases between. From germline, CDR1 is WNHNN and CDR2 SYGVQD (reference sequence). The CDR3 runs to 11 residues. The CDR3 DNA is TGCGCCAGCAGTCGAGGTACTGAAGCTTTCTTT. Protein: CASSRGTEAFF.

The chain uses TRBV11-2 and TRBJ1-1; TRBD1 aligns across 9 bases. J lost 2 bases, V lost 5 bases, and 3 bases had no gene match. Germline CDR1 SGHAT, CDR2 FQNNGV. CDR3 length: 14 residues. The CDR3 nucleotides read TGTGCCAGCAGCCCGGGACAGGGAAACACTGAAGCTTTCTTT. This encodes CASSPGQGNTEAFF.

This clone was detected only a few times. The chain joins TRBV30 to TRBJ1-6; TRBD1 might be the D (5 bases). The ends were cut back, 8 bases at V and 0 bases at J, with 17 bases in the middle. The V gene's germline CDR1 is GTSNPN and CDR2 SVGIG (reference sequence). The CDR3 has 16 residues. CDR3 in amino acids: CAGFTGTSSYNSPLHF. The CDR3 bases are TGTGCCGGATTCACAGGAACGAGCTCCTATAATTCACCCCTCCACTTT.

The chain links TRBV6-6 to TRBJ1-4, with 8 bases identical to TRBD1. After removal of 6 bases from V and 4 bases from J, the junction contained 7 bases not matched to a gene. Germline V gives CDR1 MNHNY, CDR2 SVGAGI (reference sequence). The CDR3 runs 15 residues. The CDR3: CASRLGTGHNEKLFF. CDR3 in DNA: TGTGCCAGCAGGCTCGGGACAGGACATAATGAAAAACTGTTTTTT.

This clone was found a few times. This specimen includes other DNA sequences encoding the same CDR3. The genes are TRBV7-6 and TRBJ1-1, with a possible D match to TRBD1 (6 bases). V was clipped by 3 bases and J by 2 bases, with 19 bases between them. CDR3 length: 17 amino acids. In germline, CDR1 is SGHVS, CDR2 FNYEAQ. In DNA, the CDR3 is TGTGCCAGCAGCTTGTCCCGAGGGGGGGACGGCAACACTGAAGCTTTCTTT. The encoded protein is CASSLSRGGDGNTEAFF. Full variable domain (rest looked up from reference TRBV7-6 and TRBJ1-1): GAGVSQSPRYKVTKRGQDVALRCDPISGHVSLYWYRQALGQGPEFLTYFNYEAQQDKSGLPNDRFSAERPEGSISTLTIQRTEQRDSAMYRCASSLSRGGDGNTEAFFGQGTRLTVV.

The genes are TRBV27 and TRBJ2-2; 11 nucleotides align to TRBD1. The CDR3 has 16 residues. With 6 bases clipped from V and 4 bases from J, the junction kept 7 bases outside the gene matches. Germline-derived CDR1 and CDR2 are MNHEY and SMNVEV (reference sequence). The CDR3 DNA sequence: TGTGCCAGCAGCCAAACCGGGACAGGGGGCACCGGGGAGCTGTTTTTT. It translates to CASSQTGTGGTGELFF.

This sequence joins TRBV27 and TRBJ1-1, with 8 nucleotides matching TRBD1. Germline trimming cut 5 bases from V and 4 bases from J; bases unmatched to any gene: 9. Germline lookup yields CDR1 MNHEY and CDR2 SMNVEV (reference sequence). The CDR3 length is 15 residues. The CDR3 region is CASSPGQARGTEAFF. As DNA, the CDR3 is TGTGCCAGCAGTCCGGGACAGGCCAGGGGCACTGAAGCTTTCTTT.

J is TRBJ1-1 and V is TRBV6-1; TRBD1 agrees at 11 bases. Trimming at V came to 4 bases and at J to 4 bases, leaving 5 bases not matched to a gene. CDR1 and CDR2 from the germline V gene are MNHNS and SASEGT. This CDR3 has 15 amino acids. CDR3 in DNA: TGTGCCAGCAGTGGACGGGACAGGGGGGCCACTGAAGCTTTCTTT. Translated, it gives CASSGRDRGATEAFF.

J is TRBJ1-2 and V is TRBV14; perhaps TRBD1 as D (5 bases). V gave up 3 bases and J gave up 1 base, with 18 bases separating them. This CDR3 spans 17 amino acids. Germline V lookup: CDR1 SGHDN, CDR2 FVKESK. The chain's CDR3 is CASSQWLHRPVNYGYTF. CDR3 coding DNA: TGTGCCAGCAGCCAGTGGCTCCACAGGCCAGTTAACTATGGCTACACCTTC.

The chain joins TRBV19 to TRBJ1-2; tentatively, D is TRBD1 (6 bases). The V gene lost 4 bases and the J gene lost 5 bases, with 17 bases spanning the gap. The CDR3 contains 15 residues. In germline, CDR1 is LNHDA, CDR2 SQIVND (reference sequence). The CDR3: CASSKGAPGDYGYTF. CDR3 DNA sequence: TGTGCCAGTAGTAAAGGAGCGCCAGGGGATTATGGCTACACCTTC.

The rearrangement joins TRBV19 to TRBJ2-7; D remains ambiguous. Germline-derived CDR1 and CDR2 are LNHDA and SQIVND (reference sequence). V shed 5 bases and J shed 0 bases, with 8 bases lying between them. The CDR3 sequence is 13 residues long. The CDR3 region has the DNA TGTGCCAGTAGTCGCAGGCCCTCCTACGAGCAGTACTTC. Translating it yields CASSRRPSYEQYF.

The V and J genes are TRBV19 and TRBJ1-1; weak D call: TRBD1 (5 bases). V lost 8 bases and J lost 1, with 17 bases in between. The CDR3 extends over 15 amino acids. From germline, CDR1 is LNHDA and CDR2 SQIVND (reference sequence). CDR3 in amino acids: CASFPWFGGNTEAFF. The CDR3 bases are TGTGCCAGTTTCCCGTGGTTCGGGGGGAACACTGAAGCTTTCTTT.

The gene calls are TRBV11-2 and TRBJ2-5; TRBD2 might be the D (6 bases). Germline-derived CDR1 and CDR2 are SGHAT and FQNNGV. With 0 bases removed from V and 5 bases from J, the gap between germline ends came to 13 bases. The CDR3 loop spans 15 amino acids. The CDR3 loop reads CASSLEAGTGETQYF. The CDR3, as DNA: TGTGCCAGCAGCTTAGAGGCGGGGACGGGGGAGACCCAGTACTTC.

This chain links TRBV5-1 with TRBJ1-1; 10 bases align to TRBD1. After removal of 4 bases from V and 3 bases from J, the junction contained 6 bases not matched to a gene. CDR1 SGHRS and CDR2 YFSETQ come from the germline V gene. CDR3 length equals 15 residues. The DNA for the CDR3 is TGCGCCAGCAGCATAGGGACAGGGGAGGACACTGAAGCTTTCTTT. Translation: CASSIGTGEDTEAFF.